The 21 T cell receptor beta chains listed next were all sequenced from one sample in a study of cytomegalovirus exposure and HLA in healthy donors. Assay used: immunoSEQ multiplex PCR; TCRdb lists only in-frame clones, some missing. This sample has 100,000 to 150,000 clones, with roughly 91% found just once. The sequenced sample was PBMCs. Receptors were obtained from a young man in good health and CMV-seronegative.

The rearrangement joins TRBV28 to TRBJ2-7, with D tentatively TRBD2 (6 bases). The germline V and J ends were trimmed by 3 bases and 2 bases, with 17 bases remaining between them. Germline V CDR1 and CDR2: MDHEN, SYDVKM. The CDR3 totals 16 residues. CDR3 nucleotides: TGTGCCAGCAGTTTTACAACCGGGAGTCGAACCTACGAGCAGTACTTC. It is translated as CASSFTTGSRTYEQYF.

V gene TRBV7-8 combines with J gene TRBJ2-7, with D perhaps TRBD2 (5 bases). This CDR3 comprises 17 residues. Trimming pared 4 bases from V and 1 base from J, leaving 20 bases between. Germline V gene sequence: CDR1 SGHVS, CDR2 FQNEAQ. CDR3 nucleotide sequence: TGTGCCAGCAGCTCGCCCGGAGGACTGGCGCCTTCCTACGAGCAGTACTTC. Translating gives CASSSPGGLAPSYEQYF.

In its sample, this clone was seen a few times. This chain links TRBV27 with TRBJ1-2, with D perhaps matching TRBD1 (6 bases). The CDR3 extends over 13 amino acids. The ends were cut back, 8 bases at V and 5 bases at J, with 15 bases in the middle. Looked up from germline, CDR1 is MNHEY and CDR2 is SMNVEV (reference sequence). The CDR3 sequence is CASGQGRFYGYTF. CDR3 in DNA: TGTGCCAGCGGCCAGGGGCGATTTTATGGCTACACCTTC.

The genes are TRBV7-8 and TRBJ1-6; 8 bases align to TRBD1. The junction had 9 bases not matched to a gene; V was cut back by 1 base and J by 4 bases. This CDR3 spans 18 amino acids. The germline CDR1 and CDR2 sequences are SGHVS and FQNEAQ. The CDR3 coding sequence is TGTGCCAGCAGCTTAGGGGCCGGGACAGGCGCGTATAATTCACCCCTCCACTTT. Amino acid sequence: CASSLGAGTGAYNSPLHF.

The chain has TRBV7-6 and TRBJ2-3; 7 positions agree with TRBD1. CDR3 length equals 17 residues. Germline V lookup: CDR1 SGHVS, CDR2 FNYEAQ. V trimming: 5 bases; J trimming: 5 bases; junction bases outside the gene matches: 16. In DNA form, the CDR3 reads TGTGCCAGCAGCAACCTCGTGCAGGGGGTCGTGGGAGATACGCAGTATTTT. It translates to CASSNLVQGVVGDTQYF.

The chain's CDR3 is CASSGDRGRETQYF. The CDR3 DNA sequence: TGTGCCAGCAGTGGGGACAGGGGGCGAGAGACCCAGTACTTC. The V and J genes are TRBV6-1 and TRBJ2-5; 12 bases line up with TRBD1. Looked up from germline, CDR1 is MNHNS and CDR2 is SASEGT. V shed 4 bases, J shed 4 bases, and the junction held 1 base outside the gene matches. The CDR3 has 14 residues.

The DNA of the CDR3 is TGTGCCAGCAGTCCCCAGGGGGTCCTAGCCTACGAGCAGTACTTC. This translates into CASSPQGVLAYEQYF. The chain uses TRBV7-9 and TRBJ2-7; 7 bases agree with TRBD1. V dropped 6 bases and J dropped 2; count of bases not matched to a gene: 10. CDR3 length: 15 residues. Per the germline V gene, CDR1 is SEHNR and CDR2 is FQNEAQ (reference sequence).

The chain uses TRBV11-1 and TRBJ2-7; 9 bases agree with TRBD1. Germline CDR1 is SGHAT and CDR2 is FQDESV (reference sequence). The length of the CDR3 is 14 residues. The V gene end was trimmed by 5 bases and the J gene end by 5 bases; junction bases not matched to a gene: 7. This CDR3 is CASSRGTGRNEQYF. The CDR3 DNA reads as TGTGCCAGCAGCCGAGGGACAGGGCGAAACGAGCAGTACTTC.

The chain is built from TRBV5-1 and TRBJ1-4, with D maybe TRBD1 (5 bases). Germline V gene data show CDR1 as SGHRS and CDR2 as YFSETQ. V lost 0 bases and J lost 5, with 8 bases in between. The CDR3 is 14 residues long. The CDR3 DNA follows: TGCGCCAGCAGCTTGGTTGGGGGGAATGAAAAACTGTTTTTT. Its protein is CASSLVGGNEKLFF.

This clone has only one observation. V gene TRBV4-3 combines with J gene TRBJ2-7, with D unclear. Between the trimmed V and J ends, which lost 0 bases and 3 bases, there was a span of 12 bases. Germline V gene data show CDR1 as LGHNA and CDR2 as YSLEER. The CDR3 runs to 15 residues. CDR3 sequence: CASSQDWHRDYEQYF. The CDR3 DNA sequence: TGCGCCAGCAGCCAAGATTGGCACAGAGACTACGAGCAGTACTTC.

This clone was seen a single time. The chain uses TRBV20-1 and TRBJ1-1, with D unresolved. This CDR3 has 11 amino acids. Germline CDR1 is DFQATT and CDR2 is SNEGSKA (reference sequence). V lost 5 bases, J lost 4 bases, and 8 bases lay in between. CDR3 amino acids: CSASRATEAFF. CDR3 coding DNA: TGCAGTGCTTCGAGGGCCACTGAAGCTTTCTTT.

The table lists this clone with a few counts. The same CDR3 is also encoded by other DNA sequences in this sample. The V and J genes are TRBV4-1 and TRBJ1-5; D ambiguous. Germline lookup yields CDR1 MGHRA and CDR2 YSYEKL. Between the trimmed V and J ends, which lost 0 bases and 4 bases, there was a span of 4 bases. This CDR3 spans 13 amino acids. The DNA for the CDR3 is TGCGCCAGCAGCCAAGATAGAAATCAGCCCCAGCATTTT. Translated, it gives CASSQDRNQPQHF.

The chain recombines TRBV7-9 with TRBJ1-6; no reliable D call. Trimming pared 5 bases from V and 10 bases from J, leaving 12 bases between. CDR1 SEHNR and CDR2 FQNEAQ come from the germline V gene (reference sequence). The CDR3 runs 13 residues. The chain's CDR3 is CASSLGPWSPLHF. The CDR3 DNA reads TGTGCCAGCAGCCTTGGCCCATGGTCACCCCTCCACTTT.

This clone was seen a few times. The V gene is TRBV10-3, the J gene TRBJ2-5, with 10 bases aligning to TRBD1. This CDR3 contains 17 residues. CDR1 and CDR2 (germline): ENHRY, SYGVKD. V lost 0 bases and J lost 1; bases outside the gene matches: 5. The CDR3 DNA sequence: TGTGCCATCAGTGAGTCGACAGGGGGCGGGGGCCAAGAGACCCAGTACTTC. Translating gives CAISESTGGGGQETQYF.

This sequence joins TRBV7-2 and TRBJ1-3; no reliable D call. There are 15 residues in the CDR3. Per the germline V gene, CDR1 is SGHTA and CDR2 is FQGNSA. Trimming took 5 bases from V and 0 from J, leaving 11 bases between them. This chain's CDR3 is CASSRGVRSGNTIYF. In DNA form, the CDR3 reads TGTGCCAGCAGCCGCGGGGTACGCTCTGGAAACACCATATATTTT.

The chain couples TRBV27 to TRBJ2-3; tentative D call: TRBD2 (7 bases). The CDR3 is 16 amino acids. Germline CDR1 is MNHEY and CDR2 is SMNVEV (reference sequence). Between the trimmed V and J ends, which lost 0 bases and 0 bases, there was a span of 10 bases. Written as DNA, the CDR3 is TGTGCCAGCAGTTTATCGGGAGGGGGGAGCACAGATACGCAGTATTTT. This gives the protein CASSLSGGGSTDTQYF.

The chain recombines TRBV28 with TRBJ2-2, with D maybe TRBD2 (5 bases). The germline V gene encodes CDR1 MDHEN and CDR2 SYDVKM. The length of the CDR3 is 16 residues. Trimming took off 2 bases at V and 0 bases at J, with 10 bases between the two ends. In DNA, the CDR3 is TGTGCCAGCAGTTTACGTCGAGGGCCGAACACCGGGGAGCTGTTTTTT. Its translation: CASSLRRGPNTGELFF.

CDR3 residues: CASSQVEEGAREKLFF. The DNA for the CDR3 is TGCGCCAGCAGCCAAGTAGAGGAGGGGGCGCGGGAAAAACTGTTTTTT. This sequence joins TRBV4-1 and TRBJ1-4, with 7 positions matching TRBD1. The germline V gene encodes CDR1 MGHRA and CDR2 YSYEKL. The CDR3 spans 16 residues. With 1 base clipped from V and 8 bases from J, the junction kept 10 bases outside the gene matches.

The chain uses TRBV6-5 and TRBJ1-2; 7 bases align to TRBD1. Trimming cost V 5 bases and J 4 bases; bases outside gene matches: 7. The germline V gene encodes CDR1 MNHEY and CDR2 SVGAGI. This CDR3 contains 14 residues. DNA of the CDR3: TGTGCCAGCAGTAACAGGGGAGCGGGCTATGGCTACACCTTC. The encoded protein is CASSNRGAGYGYTF.

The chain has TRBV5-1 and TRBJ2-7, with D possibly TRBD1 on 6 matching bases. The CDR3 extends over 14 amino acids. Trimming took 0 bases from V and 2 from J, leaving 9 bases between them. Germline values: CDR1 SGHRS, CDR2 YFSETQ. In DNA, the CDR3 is TGCGCCAGCAGCTTGGACAGGGTCCCCTACGAGCAGTACTTC. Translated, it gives CASSLDRVPYEQYF.

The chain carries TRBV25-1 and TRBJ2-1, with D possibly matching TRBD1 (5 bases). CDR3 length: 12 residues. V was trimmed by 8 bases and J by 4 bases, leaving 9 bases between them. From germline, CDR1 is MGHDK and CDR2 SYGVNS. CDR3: CASWGTYNEQFF. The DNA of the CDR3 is TGTGCCAGCTGGGGCACTTACAATGAGCAGTTCTTC.